This T cell receptor beta chain was sequenced for a study of T cell responses to AZD1222 COVID-19 vaccine. Data came from immunoSEQ multiplex PCR; TCRdb stores just in-frame clones and leaves some out. The table has about 120,000 clones, roughly 85% seen once; the top ten hold less than 3.5%. With regard to this clone: Its target is unknown.

Regarding the study as a whole: Clonal diversity may have been underestimated in mostly white British donors.

Per germline, CDR1 MGHRA and CDR2 YSYEKL. The CDR3 has 15 amino acids. V was clipped by 2 bases and J by 3 bases; unmatched bases: 3. The receptor was isolated from an adult in good health. Sequencing was performed on peripheral blood, taken on day 0 of AZD1222 vaccination. The chain links TRBV4-1 to TRBJ1-1; 10 nucleotides align to TRBD1. This CDR3 reads CASSQPGQGDTEAFF. The CDR3 nucleotides read TGCGCCAGCAGCCAACCTGGACAGGGGGACACTGAAGCTTTCTTT.